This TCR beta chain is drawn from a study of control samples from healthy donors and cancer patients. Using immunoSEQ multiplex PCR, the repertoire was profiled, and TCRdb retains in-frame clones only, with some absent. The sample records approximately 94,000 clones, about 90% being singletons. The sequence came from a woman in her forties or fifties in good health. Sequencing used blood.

DNA for the CDR3: TGTGCCAGCAGCCAATTTCGTGATCTCTCACCCCTCCACTTT. Its translation is CASSQFRDLSPLHF. The J gene is TRBJ1-6, the V gene TRBV16; no firm D call. CDR1 is KGHSY and CDR2 is FQNENV in the germline V gene. This CDR3 comprises 14 residues. V lost 1 base and J lost 10, with 11 bases in between.